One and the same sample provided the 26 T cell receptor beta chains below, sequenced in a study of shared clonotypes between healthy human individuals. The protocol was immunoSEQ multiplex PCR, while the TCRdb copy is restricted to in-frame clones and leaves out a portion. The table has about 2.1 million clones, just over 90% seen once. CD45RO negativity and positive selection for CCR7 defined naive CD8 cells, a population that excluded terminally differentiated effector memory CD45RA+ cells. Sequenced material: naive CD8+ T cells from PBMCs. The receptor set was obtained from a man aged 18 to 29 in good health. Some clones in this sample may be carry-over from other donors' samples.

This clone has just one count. CDR3 sequence reads: CASSLIRVRDRPNTGELFF. The DNA for the CDR3 is TGTGCCAGCAGTTTAATTCGCGTCCGGGACCGCCCGAACACCGGGGAGCTGTTTTTT. The chain is built from TRBV28 and TRBJ2-2; possibly TRBD1 or TRBD2 for D (5 bases each). The CDR3 is 19 amino acids. Germline V gene data show CDR1 as MDHEN and CDR2 as SYDVKM. The V and J ends lost 2 bases and 0 bases respectively, with 19 bases between them.

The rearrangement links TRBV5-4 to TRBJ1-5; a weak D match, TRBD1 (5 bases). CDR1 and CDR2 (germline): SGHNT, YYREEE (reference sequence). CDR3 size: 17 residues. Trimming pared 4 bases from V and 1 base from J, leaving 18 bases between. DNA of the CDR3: TGTGCCAGCAGCGGCGAGCTAGGGGCGGGGAGCAATCAGCCCCAGCATTTT. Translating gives CASSGELGAGSNQPQHF.

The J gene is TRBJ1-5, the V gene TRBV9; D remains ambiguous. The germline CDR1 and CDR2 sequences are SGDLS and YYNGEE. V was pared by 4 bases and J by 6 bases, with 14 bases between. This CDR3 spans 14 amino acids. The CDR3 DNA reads TGTGCCAGCAGCCCGAGTGGGGTTTTTCAGCCCCAGCATTTT. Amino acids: CASSPSGVFQPQHF. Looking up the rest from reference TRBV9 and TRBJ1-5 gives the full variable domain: DSGVTQTPKHLITATGQRVTLRCSPRSGDLSVYWYQQSLDQGLQFLIQYYNGEERAKGNILERFSAQQFPDLHSELNLSSLELGDSALYFCASSPSGVFQPQHFGDGTRLSIL.

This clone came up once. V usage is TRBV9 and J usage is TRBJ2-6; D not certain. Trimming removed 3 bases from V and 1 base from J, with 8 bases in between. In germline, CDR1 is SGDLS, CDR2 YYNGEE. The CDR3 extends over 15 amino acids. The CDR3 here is CASSASRSGANVLTF. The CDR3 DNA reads TGTGCCAGCAGCGCCTCCCGATCTGGGGCCAACGTCCTGACTTTC.

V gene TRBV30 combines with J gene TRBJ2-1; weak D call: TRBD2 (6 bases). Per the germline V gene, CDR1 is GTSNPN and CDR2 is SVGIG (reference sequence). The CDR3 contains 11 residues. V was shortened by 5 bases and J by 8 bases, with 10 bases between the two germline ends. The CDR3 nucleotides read TGTGCCTGGTCGGGACTGTATGAGCAGTTCTTC. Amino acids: CAWSGLYEQFF.

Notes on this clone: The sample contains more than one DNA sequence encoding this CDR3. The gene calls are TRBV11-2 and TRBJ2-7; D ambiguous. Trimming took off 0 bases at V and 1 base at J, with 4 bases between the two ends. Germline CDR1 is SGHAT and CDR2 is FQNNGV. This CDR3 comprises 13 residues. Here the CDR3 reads CASSLDGSYEQYF. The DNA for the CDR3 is TGTGCCAGCAGCTTAGACGGTTCCTACGAGCAGTACTTC.

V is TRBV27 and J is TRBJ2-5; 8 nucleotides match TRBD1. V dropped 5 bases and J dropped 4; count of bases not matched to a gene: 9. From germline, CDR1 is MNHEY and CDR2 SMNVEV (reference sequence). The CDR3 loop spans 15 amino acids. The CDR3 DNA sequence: TGTGCCAGCAGTCTCCAGGGGGCTTCAGGAGAGACCCAGTACTTC. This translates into CASSLQGASGETQYF.

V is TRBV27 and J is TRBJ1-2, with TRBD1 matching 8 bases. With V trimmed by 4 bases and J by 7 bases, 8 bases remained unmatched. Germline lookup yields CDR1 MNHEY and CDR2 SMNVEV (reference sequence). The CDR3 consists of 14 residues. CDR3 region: CASSSQGALSGYTF. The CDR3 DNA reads TGTGCCAGCAGTTCGCAGGGGGCACTGAGTGGCTACACCTTC.

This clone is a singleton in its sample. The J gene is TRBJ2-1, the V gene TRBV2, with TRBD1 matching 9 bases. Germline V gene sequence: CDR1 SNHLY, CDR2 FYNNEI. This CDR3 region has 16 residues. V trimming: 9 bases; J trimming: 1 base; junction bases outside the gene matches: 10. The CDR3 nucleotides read TGTGCCAGTATGACAGGGGGGGGAAGATCCTACAATGAGCAGTTCTTC. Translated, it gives CASMTGGGRSYNEQFF.

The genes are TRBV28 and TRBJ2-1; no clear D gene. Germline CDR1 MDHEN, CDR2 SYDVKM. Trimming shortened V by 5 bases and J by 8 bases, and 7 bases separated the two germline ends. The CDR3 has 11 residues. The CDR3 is CASSPGDEQFF. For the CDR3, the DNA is TGTGCCAGCAGTCCAGGAGATGAGCAGTTCTTC.

This chain's CDR3 is CSVEVESYNEQFF. CDR3 coding DNA: TGCAGCGTTGAAGTGGAGTCCTACAATGAGCAGTTCTTC. V is TRBV29-1 and J is TRBJ2-1; D gene ambiguous. This CDR3 comprises 13 residues. CDR1 is SQVTM and CDR2 is ANQGSEA in the germline V gene. V was pared by 1 base and J by 1 base, with 5 bases between.

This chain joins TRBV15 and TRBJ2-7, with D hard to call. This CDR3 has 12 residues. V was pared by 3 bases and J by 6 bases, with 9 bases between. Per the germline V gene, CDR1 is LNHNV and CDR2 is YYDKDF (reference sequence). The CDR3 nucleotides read TGTGCCACCAGCAGGGCCCCTAGCGAGCAGTACTTC. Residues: CATSRAPSEQYF.

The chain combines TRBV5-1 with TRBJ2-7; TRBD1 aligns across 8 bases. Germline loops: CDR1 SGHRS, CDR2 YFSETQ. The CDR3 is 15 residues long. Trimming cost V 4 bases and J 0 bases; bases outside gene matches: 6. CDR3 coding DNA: TGCGCCAGCAGCGGCCGGGACAGGAACTCCTACGAGCAGTACTTC. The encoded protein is CASSGRDRNSYEQYF.

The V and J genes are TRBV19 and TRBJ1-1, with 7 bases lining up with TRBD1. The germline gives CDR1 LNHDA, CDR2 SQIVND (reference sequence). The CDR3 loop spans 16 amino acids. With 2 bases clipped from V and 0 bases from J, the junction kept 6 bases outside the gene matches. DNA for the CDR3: TGTGCCAGTAGTATAAGGAGGCAGGGGGTGAACACTGAAGCTTTCTTT. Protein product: CASSIRRQGVNTEAFF. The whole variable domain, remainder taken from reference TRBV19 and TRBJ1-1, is DGGITQSPKYLFRKEGQNVTLSCEQNLNHDAMYWYRQDPGQGLRLIYYSQIVNDFQKGDIAEGYSVSREKKESFPLTVTSAQKNPTAFYLCASSIRRQGVNTEAFFGQGTRLTVV.

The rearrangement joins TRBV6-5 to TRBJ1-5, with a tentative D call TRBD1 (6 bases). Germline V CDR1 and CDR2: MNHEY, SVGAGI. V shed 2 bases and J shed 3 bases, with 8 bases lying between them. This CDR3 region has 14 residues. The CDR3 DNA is TGTGCCAGCAGTTACGGACAGAACAATCAGCCCCAGCATTTT. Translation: CASSYGQNNQPQHF.

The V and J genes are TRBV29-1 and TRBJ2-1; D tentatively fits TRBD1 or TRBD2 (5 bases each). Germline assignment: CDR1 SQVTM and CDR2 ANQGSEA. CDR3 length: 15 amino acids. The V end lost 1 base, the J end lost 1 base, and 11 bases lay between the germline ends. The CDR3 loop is CSVEGRGDSYNEQFF. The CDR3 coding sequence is TGCAGCGTTGAAGGTAGGGGAGATTCCTACAATGAGCAGTTCTTC.

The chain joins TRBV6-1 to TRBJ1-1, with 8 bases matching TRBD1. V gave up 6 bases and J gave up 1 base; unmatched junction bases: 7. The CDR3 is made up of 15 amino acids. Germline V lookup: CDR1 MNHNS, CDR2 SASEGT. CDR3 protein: CASSPRDRTNTEAFF. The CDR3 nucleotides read TGTGCCAGCAGCCCCCGGGACAGGACGAACACTGAAGCTTTCTTT.

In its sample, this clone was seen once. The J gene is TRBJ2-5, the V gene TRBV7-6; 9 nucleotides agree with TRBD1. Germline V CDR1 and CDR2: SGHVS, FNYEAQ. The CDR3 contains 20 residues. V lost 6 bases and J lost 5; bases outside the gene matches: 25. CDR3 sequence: CASRNGPGQGLAHFRETQYF. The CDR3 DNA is TGTGCCAGCAGAAACGGCCCGGGACAGGGACTCGCCCACTTTAGGGAGACCCAGTACTTC.

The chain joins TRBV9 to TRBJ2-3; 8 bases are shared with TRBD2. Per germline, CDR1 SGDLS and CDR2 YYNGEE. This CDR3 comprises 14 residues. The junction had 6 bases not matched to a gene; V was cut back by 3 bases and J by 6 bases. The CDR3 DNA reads TGTGCCAGCAGCGCGAGCGGGAGTTGGGATACGCAGTATTTT. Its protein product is CASSASGSWDTQYF.

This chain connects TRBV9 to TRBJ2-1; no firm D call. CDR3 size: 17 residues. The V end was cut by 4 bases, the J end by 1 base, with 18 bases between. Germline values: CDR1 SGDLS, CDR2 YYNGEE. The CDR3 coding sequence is TGTGCCAGCAGCCAAACGGTGGCGGATTTATCCTACAATGAGCAGTTCTTC. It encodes CASSQTVADLSYNEQFF.

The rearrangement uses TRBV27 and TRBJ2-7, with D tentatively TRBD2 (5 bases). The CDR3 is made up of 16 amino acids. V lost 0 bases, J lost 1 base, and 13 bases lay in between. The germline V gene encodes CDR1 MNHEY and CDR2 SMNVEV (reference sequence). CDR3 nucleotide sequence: TGTGCCAGCAGTTTATCTATGGACTTATTATCCTACGAGCAGTACTTC. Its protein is CASSLSMDLLSYEQYF.

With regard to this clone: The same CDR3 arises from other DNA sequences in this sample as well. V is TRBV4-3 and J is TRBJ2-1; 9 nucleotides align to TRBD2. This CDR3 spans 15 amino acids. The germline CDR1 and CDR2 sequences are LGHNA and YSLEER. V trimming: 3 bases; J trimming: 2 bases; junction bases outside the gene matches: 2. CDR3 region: CASSQTSGTYNEQFF. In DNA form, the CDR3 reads TGCGCCAGCAGCCAGACTAGCGGTACCTACAATGAGCAGTTCTTC.

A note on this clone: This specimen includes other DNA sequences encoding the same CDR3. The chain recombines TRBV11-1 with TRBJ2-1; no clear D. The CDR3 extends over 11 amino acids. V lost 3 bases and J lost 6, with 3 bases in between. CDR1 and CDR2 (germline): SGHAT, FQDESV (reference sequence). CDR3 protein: CASSLGNEQFF. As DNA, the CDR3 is TGTGCCAGCAGCTTGGGCAATGAGCAGTTCTTC. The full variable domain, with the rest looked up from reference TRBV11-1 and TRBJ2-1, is EAEVAQSPRYKITEKSQAVAFWCDPISGHATLYWYRQILGQGPELLVQFQDESVVDDSQLPKDRFSAERLKGVDSTLKIQPAELGDSAMYLCASSLGNEQFFGPGTRLTVL.

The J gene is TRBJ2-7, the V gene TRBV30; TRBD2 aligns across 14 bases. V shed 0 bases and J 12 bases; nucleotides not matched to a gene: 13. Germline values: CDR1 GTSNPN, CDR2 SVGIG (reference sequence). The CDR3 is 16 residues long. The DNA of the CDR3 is TGTGCCTGGAGTGTACGTAGACTAGCGGGAGGGCCTAAGCCGTACTTC. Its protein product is CAWSVRRLAGGPKPYF.

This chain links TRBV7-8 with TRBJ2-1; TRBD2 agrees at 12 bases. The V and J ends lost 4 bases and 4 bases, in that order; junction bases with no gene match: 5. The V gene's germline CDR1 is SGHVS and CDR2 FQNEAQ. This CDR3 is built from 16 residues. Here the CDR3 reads CASSSRTSGVYNEQFF. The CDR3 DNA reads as TGTGCCAGCAGCTCCCGGACTAGCGGGGTATACAATGAGCAGTTCTTC. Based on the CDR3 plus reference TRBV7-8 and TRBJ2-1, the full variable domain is GAGVSQSPRYKVAKRGQDVALRCDPISGHVSLFWYQQALGQGPEFLTYFQNEAQLDKSGLPSDRFFAERPEGSVSTLKIQRTQQEDSAVYLCASSSRTSGVYNEQFFGPGTRLTVL.

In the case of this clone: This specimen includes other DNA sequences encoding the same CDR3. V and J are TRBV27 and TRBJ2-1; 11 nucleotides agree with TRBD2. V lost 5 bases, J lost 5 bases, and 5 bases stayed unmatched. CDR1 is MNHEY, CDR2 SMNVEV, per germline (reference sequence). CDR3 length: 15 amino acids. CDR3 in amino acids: CASSLRLAGNNEQFF. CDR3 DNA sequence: TGTGCCAGCAGTCTCCGACTAGCGGGAAACAATGAGCAGTTCTTC.